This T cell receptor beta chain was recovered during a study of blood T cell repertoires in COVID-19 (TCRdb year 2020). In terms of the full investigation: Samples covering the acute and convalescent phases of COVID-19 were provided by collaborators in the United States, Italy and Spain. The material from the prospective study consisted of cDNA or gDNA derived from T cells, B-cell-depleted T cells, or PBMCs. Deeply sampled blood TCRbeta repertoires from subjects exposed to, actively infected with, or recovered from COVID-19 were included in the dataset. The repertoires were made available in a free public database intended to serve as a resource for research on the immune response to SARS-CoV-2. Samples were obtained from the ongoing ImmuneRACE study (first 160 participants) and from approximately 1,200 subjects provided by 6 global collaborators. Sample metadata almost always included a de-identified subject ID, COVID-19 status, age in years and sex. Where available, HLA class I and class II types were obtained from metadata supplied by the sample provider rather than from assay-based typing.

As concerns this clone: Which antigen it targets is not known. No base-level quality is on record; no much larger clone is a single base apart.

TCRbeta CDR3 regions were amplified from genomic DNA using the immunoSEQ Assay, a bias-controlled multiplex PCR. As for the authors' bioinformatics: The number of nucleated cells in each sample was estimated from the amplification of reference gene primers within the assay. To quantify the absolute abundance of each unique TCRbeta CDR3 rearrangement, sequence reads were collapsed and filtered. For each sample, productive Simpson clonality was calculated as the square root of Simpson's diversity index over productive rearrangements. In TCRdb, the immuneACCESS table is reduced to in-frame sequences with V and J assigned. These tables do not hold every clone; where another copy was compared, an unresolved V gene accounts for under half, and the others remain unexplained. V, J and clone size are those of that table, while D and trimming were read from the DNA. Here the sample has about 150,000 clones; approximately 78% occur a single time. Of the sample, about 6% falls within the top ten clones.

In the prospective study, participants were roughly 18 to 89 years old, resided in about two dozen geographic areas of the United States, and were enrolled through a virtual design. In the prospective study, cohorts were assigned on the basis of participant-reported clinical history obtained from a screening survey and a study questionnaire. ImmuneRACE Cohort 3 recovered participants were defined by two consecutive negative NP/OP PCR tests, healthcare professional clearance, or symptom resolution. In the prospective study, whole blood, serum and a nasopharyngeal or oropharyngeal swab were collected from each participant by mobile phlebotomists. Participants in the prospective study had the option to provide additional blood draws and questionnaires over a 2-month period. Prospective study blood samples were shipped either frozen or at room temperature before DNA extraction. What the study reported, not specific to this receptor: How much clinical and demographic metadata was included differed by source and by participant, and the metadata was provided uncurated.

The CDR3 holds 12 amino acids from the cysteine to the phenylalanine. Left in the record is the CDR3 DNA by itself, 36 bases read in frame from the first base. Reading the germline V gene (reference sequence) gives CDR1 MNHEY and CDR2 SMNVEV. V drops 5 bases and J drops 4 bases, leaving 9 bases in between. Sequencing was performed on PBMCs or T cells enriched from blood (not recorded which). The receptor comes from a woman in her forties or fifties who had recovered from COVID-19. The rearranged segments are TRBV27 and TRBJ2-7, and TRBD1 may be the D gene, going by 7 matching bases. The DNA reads TGTGCCAGCAGTCAGGGGGGTTACGAGCAGTACTTC. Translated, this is CASSQGGYEQYF.